Listed below are T cell receptor beta chains from one sample, sequenced in a study of T cells after yellow fever vaccination. TCRdb ran MiXCR on the 5' RACE reads and lists one entry per CDR3 protein. The table lists a few hundred thousand distinct CDR3 sequences, over 4% of them singletons. This specimen consisted of PBMCs, obtained 5 days after the yellow fever booster vaccination. These receptor sequences come from a man aged 18 to 35 who received the YFV17D yellow fever vaccine. Both conserved end residues are part of each CDR3. The order of the fields is CDR3 length, D gene, clone size, V gene, J gene, CDR3 protein, CDR3 DNA. A D gene is named only where the DNA matches it firmly. Size is stated for part of the rows, as once, few or many counts, or as a class when the clone is expanded.

cdr3_length: 14; d_call: TRBD1; clone_size: NA; v_call: TRBV29-1; j_call: TRBJ1-1; cdr3_aa: CSVGPRTGYTEAFF; cdr3_nt: TGCAGCGTTGGACCCCGGACAGGGTACACTGAAGCTTTCTTT
cdr3_length: 16; d_call: TRBD1; clone_size: many; v_call: TRBV7-9; j_call: TRBJ1-1; cdr3_aa: CASSLWQGARVSEAFF; cdr3_nt: TGTGCCAGCAGCTTATGGCAGGGGGCGCGGGTTAGTGAAGCTTTCTTT
cdr3_length: 15; d_call: TRBD1; clone_size: many; v_call: TRBV3-1; j_call: TRBJ2-7; cdr3_aa: CASSQGTGDPYEQYF; cdr3_nt: TGTGCCAGCAGCCAAGGTACAGGGGACCCCTACGAGCAGTACTTC
cdr3_length: 15; d_call: NA; clone_size: few; v_call: TRBV6-6; j_call: TRBJ2-1; cdr3_aa: CASSPPRDLPFEQFF; cdr3_nt: TGTGCCAGCAGTCCACCGAGGGACTTGCCATTTGAGCAGTTCTTC
cdr3_length: 15; d_call: NA; clone_size: many; v_call: TRBV27; j_call: TRBJ2-5; cdr3_aa: CASRPYAGGGETQYF; cdr3_nt: TGTGCCAGCAGGCCCTACGCAGGGGGGGGAGAGACCCAGTACTTC
cdr3_length: 17; d_call: TRBD1; clone_size: few; v_call: TRBV5-1; j_call: TRBJ1-1; cdr3_aa: CASSRLTTGDLNTEAFF; cdr3_nt: TGCGCCAGCAGCCGCCTAACGACAGGGGATCTGAACACTGAAGCTTTCTTT
cdr3_length: 14; d_call: NA; clone_size: NA; v_call: TRBV6-5; j_call: TRBJ1-1; cdr3_aa: CASSLTTRNTEAFF; cdr3_nt: TGTGCCAGCAGTCTAACAACAAGGAACACTGAAGCTTTCTTT
cdr3_length: 19; d_call: TRBD2; clone_size: many; v_call: TRBV4-3; j_call: TRBJ2-1; cdr3_aa: CASSQDLMASGGRGNEQFF; cdr3_nt: TGCGCCAGCAGCCAAGATTTGATGGCTAGCGGGGGGCGGGGGAATGAGCAGTTCTTC
cdr3_length: 11; d_call: NA; clone_size: NA; v_call: TRBV30; j_call: TRBJ1-1; cdr3_aa: CAWSVPPEAFF; cdr3_nt: TGTGCCTGGAGTGTACCACCTGAAGCTTTCTTT
cdr3_length: 14; d_call: TRBD1; clone_size: few; v_call: TRBV6-1; j_call: TRBJ1-5; cdr3_aa: CAGGQGLFSQPQHF; cdr3_nt: TGTGCCGGGGGACAGGGGCTTTTCAGTCAGCCCCAGCATTTT
cdr3_length: 14; d_call: NA; clone_size: few; v_call: TRBV12-3/TRBV12-4; j_call: TRBJ1-2; cdr3_aa: CASSSPDGLNGYTF; cdr3_nt: TGTGCCAGCAGTTCACCGGACGGACTCAATGGCTACACCTTC
cdr3_length: 15; d_call: TRBD2; clone_size: NA; v_call: TRBV5-5; j_call: TRBJ2-1; cdr3_aa: CASSQGLVSGNEQFF; cdr3_nt: TGTGCCAGCAGCCAAGGACTAGTCTCTGGCAATGAGCAGTTCTTC
cdr3_length: 18; d_call: NA; clone_size: NA; v_call: TRBV5-1; j_call: TRBJ1-6; cdr3_aa: CASSLGPGGPGAVAPLHF; cdr3_nt: TGCGCCAGCAGCTTGGGTCCCGGGGGGCCTGGGGCGGTGGCACCCCTCCACTTT
cdr3_length: 13; d_call: NA; clone_size: NA; v_call: TRBV7-8; j_call: TRBJ2-1; cdr3_aa: CASRRDLGNEQFF; cdr3_nt: TGTGCCAGCAGACGGGACCTGGGCAATGAGCAGTTCTTC
cdr3_length: 16; d_call: NA; clone_size: many; v_call: TRBV6-6; j_call: TRBJ1-4; cdr3_aa: CASHSNDGTTNEKLFF; cdr3_nt: TGTGCCAGCCATTCAAACGACGGCACAACTAATGAAAAACTGTTTTTT
cdr3_length: 12; d_call: NA; clone_size: many; v_call: TRBV7-9; j_call: TRBJ2-5; cdr3_aa: CASSRVQETQYF; cdr3_nt: TGTGCCAGCAGCCGGGTCCAAGAGACCCAGTACTTC
cdr3_length: 15; d_call: TRBD2; clone_size: NA; v_call: TRBV7-9; j_call: TRBJ2-1; cdr3_aa: CASSLASGGKNEQFF; cdr3_nt: TGTGCCAGCAGCTTAGCCAGCGGGGGGAAAAATGAGCAGTTCTTC
cdr3_length: 15; d_call: NA; clone_size: few; v_call: TRBV5-1; j_call: TRBJ2-1; cdr3_aa: CASSLVRGTYNEQFF; cdr3_nt: TGCGCCAGCAGCTTGGTCAGGGGTACGTACAATGAGCAGTTCTTC
cdr3_length: 14; d_call: NA; clone_size: NA; v_call: TRBV6-5; j_call: TRBJ2-5; cdr3_aa: CASREEFGQETQYF; cdr3_nt: TGTGCCAGCAGGGAAGAATTCGGACAAGAGACCCAGTACTTC
cdr3_length: 12; d_call: NA; clone_size: many; v_call: TRBV28; j_call: TRBJ2-1; cdr3_aa: CASSPLRDEQFF; cdr3_nt: TGTGCCAGCAGTCCCTTGCGCGATGAGCAGTTCTTC
cdr3_length: 14; d_call: NA; clone_size: NA; v_call: TRBV7-8; j_call: TRBJ1-5; cdr3_aa: CASSYWDSNQPQHF; cdr3_nt: TGTGCCAGCAGCTACTGGGACAGCAATCAGCCCCAGCATTTT
cdr3_length: 15; d_call: NA; clone_size: many; v_call: TRBV27; j_call: TRBJ1-3; cdr3_aa: CASSLTQGPGNTIYF; cdr3_nt: TGTGCCAGCAGTTTGACACAGGGACCTGGAAACACCATATATTTT
cdr3_length: 15; d_call: TRBD1; clone_size: many; v_call: TRBV7-9; j_call: TRBJ1-1; cdr3_aa: CASSLGVRGLAEAFF; cdr3_nt: TGTGCCAGCAGCTTAGGGGTCAGGGGGCTAGCTGAAGCTTTCTTT
cdr3_length: 14; d_call: NA; clone_size: NA; v_call: TRBV7-2; j_call: TRBJ2-5; cdr3_aa: CASSGSWGQETQYF; cdr3_nt: TGTGCCAGCAGCGGATCGTGGGGGCAAGAGACCCAGTACTTC